This T cell receptor beta chain is from a study of blood T cell repertoires in COVID-19. Study context: COVID-19 samples, acute and convalescent, were from the United States, Italy and Spain. In each case, the material was cDNA or gDNA derived from T cells, B-cell-depleted T cells, or PBMCs.

It was during active infection that Seattle patients were enrolled and then longitudinally followed. Under the authors' procedure: Amplification with reference gene primers provided the estimates of nucleated cell counts. Clones were read by immunoSEQ multiplex PCR, and TCRdb kept only the in-frame ones, dropping some. V and J calls and clone size are as listed in that table; D and trimming were resolved from the DNA. The sample has 80,000 to 100,000 clones; over 65% are singletons. This TCR came from a man aged 65-85 years with COVID-19, enrolled during active disease. The sample taken for sequencing was peripheral blood.

The CDR3 sequence is CASSPPTSERELFF. CDR3 nucleotides: TGTGCCAGCTCACCTCCGACTAGCGAGCGGGAGCTGTTTTTT. The chain has TRBV18 and TRBJ2-2; 8 bases are shared with TRBD2. V shed 3 bases, J shed 9 bases, and the junction held 6 bases outside the gene matches. This CDR3 is built from 14 residues. Germline V gene data show CDR1 as KGHSH and CDR2 as LQKENI.